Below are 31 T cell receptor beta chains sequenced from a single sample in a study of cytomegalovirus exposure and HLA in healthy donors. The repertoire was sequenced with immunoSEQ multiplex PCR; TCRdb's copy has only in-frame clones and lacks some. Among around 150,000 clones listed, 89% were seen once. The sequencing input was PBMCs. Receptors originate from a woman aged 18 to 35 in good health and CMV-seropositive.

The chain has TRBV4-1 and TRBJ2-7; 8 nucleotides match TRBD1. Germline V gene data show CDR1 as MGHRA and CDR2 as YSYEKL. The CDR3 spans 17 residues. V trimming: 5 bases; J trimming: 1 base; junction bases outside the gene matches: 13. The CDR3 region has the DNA TGCGCCAGCAGCTCCCAGACCTCCGGGACAGGATCCTACGAGCAGTACTTC. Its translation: CASSSQTSGTGSYEQYF.

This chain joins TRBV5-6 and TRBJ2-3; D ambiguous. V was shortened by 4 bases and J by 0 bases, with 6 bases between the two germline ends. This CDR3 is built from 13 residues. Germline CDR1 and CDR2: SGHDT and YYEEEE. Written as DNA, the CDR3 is TGTGCCAGCAGCCCACAGAGCACAGATACGCAGTATTTT. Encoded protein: CASSPQSTDTQYF.

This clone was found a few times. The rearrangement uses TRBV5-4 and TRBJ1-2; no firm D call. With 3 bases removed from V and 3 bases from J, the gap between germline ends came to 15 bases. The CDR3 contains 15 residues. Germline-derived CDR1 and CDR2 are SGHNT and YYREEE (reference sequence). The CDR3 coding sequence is TGTGCCAGCAGCTATCGCACCCGAGGAGACTATGGCTACACCTTC. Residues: CASSYRTRGDYGYTF.

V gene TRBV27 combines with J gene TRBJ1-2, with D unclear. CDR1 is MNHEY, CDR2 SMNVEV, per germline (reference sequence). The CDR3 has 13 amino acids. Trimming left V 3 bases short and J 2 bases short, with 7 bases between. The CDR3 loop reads CASSFSLNYGYTF. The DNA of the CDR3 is TGTGCCAGCAGTTTCTCGTTGAACTATGGCTACACCTTC.

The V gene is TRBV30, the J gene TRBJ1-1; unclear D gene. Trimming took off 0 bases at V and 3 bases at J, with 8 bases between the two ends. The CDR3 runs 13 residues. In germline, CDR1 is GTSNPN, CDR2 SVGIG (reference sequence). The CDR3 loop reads CAWSVTGHTEAFF. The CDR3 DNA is TGTGCCTGGAGTGTAACTGGGCACACTGAAGCTTTCTTT.

CDR3 amino acids: CASSILFGSSYEQYF. CDR3 sequence (DNA): TGTGCCAGTAGTATTTTGTTCGGGAGCTCCTACGAGCAGTACTTC. This sequence joins TRBV19 and TRBJ2-7, with a possible D match to TRBD2 (6 bases). Looked up from germline, CDR1 is LNHDA and CDR2 is SQIVND (reference sequence). The CDR3 has 15 residues. V lost 3 bases, J lost 0 bases, and 12 bases lay in between.

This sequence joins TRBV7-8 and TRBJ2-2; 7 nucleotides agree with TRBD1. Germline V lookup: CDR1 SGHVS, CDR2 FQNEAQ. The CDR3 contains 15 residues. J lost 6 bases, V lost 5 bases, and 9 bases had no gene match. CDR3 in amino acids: CASSPRDRASGELFF. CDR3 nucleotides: TGTGCCAGCAGCCCCCGTGACAGGGCATCCGGGGAGCTGTTTTTT. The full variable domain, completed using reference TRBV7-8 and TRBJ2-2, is GAGVSQSPRYKVAKRGQDVALRCDPISGHVSLFWYQQALGQGPEFLTYFQNEAQLDKSGLPSDRFFAERPEGSVSTLKIQRTQQEDSAVYLCASSPRDRASGELFFGEGSRLTVL.

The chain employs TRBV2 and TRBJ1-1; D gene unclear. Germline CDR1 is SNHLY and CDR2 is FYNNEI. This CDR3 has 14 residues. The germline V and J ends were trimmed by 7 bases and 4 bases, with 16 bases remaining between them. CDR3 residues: CASTQRAGVTEAFF. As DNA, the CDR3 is TGTGCCAGCACCCAGAGGGCCGGGGTCACTGAAGCTTTCTTT.

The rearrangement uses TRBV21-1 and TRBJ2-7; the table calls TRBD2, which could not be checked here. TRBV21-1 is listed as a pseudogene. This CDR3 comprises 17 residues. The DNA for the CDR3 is TGTGCCAGCAGCAAGGCCCTACAGACTAGCGGGCCGTTTGAGCAGTACTTC. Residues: CASSKALQTSGPFEQYF.

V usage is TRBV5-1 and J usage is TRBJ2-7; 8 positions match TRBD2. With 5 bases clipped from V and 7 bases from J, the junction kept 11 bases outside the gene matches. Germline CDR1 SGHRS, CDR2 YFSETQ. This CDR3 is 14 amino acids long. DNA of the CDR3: TGCGCCAGCAGACGAGACACCAGCGGGGGAGAGCAGTACTTC. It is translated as CASRRDTSGGEQYF.

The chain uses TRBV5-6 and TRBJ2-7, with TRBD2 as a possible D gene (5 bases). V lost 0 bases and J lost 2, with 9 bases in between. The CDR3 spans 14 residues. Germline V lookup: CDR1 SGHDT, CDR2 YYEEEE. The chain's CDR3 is CASSLGSGTYEQYF. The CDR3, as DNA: TGTGCCAGCAGCTTGGGGTCGGGAACCTACGAGCAGTACTTC.

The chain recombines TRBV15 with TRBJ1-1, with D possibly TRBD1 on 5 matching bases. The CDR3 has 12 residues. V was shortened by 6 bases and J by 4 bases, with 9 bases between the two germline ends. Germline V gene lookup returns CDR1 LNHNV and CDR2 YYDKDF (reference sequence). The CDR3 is CATRGGTTEAFF. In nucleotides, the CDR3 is TGTGCCACCAGGGGGGGGACCACTGAAGCTTTCTTT.

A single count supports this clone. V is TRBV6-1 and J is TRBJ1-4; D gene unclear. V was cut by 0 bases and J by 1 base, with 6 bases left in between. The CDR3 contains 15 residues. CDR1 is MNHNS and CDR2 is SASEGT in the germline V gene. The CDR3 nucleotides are TGTGCCAGCAGTGAAGCGCTCGGAACTAATGAAAAACTGTTTTTT. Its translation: CASSEALGTNEKLFF.

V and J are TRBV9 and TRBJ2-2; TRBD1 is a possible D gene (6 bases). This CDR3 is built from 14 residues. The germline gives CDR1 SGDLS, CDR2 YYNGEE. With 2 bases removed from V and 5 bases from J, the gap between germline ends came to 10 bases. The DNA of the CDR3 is TGTGCCAGCAGCGTCAGGGGTTGGACCGGGGAGCTGTTTTTT. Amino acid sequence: CASSVRGWTGELFF.

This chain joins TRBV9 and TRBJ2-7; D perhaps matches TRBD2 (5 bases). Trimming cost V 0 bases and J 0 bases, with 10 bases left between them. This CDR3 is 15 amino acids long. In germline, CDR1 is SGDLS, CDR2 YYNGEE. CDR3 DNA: TGTGCCAGCAGCGTAGAAACGGGAAGCTCCTACGAGCAGTACTTC. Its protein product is CASSVETGSSYEQYF.

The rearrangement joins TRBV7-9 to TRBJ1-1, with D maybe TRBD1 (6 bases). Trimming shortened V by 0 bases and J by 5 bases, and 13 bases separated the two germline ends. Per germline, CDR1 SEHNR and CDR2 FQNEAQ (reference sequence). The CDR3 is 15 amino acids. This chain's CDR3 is CASSLASGGWTEAFF. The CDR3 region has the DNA TGTGCCAGCAGCTTAGCGAGCGGGGGCTGGACTGAAGCTTTCTTT.

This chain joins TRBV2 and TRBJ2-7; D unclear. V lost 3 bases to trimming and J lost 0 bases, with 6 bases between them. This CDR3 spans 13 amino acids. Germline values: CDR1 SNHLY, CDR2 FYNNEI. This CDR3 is CASSDHSSYEQYF. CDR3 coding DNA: TGTGCCAGCAGTGACCACAGCTCCTACGAGCAGTACTTC.

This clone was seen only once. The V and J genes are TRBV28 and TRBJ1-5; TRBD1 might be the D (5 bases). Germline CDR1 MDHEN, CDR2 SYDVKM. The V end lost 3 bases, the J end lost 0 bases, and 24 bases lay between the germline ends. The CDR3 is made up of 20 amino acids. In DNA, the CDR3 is TGTGCCAGCAGTTTTTGGGGCAGCGCGAAAATCGGACATAGCAATCAGCCCCAGCATTTT. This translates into CASSFWGSAKIGHSNQPQHF.

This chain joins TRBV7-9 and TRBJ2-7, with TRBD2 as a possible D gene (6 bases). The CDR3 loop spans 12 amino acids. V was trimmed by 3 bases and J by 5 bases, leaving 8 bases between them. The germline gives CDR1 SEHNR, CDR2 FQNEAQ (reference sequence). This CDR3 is CASSFRGNEQYF. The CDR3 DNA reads TGTGCCAGCAGCTTTCGGGGGAACGAGCAGTACTTC.

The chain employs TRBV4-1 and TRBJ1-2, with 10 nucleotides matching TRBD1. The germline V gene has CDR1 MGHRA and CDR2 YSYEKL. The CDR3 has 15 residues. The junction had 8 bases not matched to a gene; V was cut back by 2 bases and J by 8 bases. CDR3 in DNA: TGCGCCAGCAGCCAAACCGGGACAGGGGTGGTCGGCTACACCTTC. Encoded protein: CASSQTGTGVVGYTF.

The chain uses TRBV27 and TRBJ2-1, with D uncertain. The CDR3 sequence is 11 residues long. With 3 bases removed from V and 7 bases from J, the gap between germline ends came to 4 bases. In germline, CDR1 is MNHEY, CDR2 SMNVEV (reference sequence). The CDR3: CASSFPNEQFF. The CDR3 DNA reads TGTGCCAGCAGTTTCCCTAATGAGCAGTTCTTC.

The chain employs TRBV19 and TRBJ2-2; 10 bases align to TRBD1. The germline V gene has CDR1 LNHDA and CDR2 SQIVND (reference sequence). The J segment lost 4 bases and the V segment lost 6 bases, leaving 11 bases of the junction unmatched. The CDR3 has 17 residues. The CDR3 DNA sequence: TGTGCCAGTAGGACTAGAACGGGACAGGGGACCACCGGGGAGCTGTTTTTT. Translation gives CASRTRTGQGTTGELFF.

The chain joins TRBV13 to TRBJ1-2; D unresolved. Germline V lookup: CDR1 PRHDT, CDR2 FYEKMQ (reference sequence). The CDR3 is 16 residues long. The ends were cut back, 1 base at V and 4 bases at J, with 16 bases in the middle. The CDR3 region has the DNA TGTGCCAGCAGCTTAGCCATAGGACCGGGATCCTATGGCTACACCTTC. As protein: CASSLAIGPGSYGYTF.

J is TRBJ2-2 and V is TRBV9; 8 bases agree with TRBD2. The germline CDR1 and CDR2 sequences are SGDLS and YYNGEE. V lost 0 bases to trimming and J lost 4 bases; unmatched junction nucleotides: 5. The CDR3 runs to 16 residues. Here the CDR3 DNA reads TGTGCCAGCAGCGTAGAAGACGGGAGGGTCACCGGGGAGCTGTTTTTT. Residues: CASSVEDGRVTGELFF.

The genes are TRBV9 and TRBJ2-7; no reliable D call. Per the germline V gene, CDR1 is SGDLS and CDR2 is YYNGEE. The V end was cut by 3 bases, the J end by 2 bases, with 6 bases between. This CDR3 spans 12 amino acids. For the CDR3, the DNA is TGTGCCAGCAGCGACTCGGCCTACGAGCAGTACTTC. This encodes CASSDSAYEQYF.

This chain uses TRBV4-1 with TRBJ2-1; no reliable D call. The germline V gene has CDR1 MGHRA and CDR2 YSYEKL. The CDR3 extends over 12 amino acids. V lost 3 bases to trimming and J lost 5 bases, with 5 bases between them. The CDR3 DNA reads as TGCGCCAGCAGCCAGAGGAACAATGAGCAGTTCTTC. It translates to CASSQRNNEQFF.

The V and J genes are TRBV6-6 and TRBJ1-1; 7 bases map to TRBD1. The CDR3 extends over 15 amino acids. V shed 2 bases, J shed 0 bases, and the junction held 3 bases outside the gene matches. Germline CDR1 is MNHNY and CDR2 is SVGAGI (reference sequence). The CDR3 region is CASSYEGALNTEAFF. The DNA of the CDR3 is TGTGCCAGCAGTTACGAGGGGGCATTGAACACTGAAGCTTTCTTT.

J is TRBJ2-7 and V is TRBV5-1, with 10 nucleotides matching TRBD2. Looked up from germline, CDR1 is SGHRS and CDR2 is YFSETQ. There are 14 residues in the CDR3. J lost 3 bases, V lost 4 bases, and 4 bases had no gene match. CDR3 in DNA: TGCGCCAGCAGCCCCTGGACTAGCGGCTACGAGCAGTACTTC. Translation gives CASSPWTSGYEQYF.

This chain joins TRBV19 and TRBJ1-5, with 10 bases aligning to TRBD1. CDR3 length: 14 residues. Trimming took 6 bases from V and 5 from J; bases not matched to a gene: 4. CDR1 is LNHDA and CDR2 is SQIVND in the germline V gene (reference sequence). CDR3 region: CASSDRGRDQPQHF. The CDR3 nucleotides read TGTGCCAGTAGCGACAGGGGGCGCGATCAGCCCCAGCATTTT.

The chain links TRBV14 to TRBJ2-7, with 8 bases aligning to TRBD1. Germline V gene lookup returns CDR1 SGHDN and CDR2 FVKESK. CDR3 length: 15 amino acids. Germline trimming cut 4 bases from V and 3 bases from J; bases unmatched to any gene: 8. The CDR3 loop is CASSLSTGAYYEQYF. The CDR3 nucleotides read TGTGCCAGCAGCCTATCGACAGGGGCATACTACGAGCAGTACTTC.

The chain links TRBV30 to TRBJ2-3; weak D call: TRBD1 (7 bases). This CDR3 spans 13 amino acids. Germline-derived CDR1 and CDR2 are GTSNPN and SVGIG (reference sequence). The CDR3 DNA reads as TGTGCACGTCAGGGGGGCCGCACAGATACGCAGTATTTT. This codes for CARQGGRTDTQYF.